Listed here are 25 T cell receptor beta chains from one sample, sequenced in a study of identical twins. TCRdb redid the calling of the 5' RACE reads with MiXCR, one entry per CDR3 protein. The sample holds around 670,000 distinct CDR3 sequences; 5.5% to 6.5% are singletons and the top ten take around 2%. Sequenced: naive T cells sorted from blood. The receptors derive from a man between 18 and 29 years old in good health.

This clonotype was seen repeatedly, ten times or more. V gene TRBV20-1 combines with J gene TRBJ2-5; D gene uncertain. Germline CDR1 is DFQATT and CDR2 is SNEGSKA (reference sequence). The CDR3 sequence is 14 residues long. Trimming stripped 0 bases from V and 2 bases from J, with 10 bases between. The CDR3 DNA sequence: TGCAGTGCTAGAGATCTAACAGAACAAGAGACCCAGTACTTC. Translation gives CSARDLTEQETQYF.

In this sample, this clonotype turned up a few times. This chain connects TRBV6-2 or TRBV6-3 to TRBJ2-6; D is possibly TRBD1 (7 bases). This CDR3 is built from 15 residues. Germline CDR1 reads MNHEY; CDR2 reads SVGEGT. Trimming left V 7 bases short and J 4 bases short, with 14 bases between. The CDR3 sequence: CASISGGYGANVLTF. As DNA, the CDR3 is TGTGCCAGCATCTCAGGGGGGTACGGGGCCAACGTCCTGACTTTC.

The chain recombines TRBV20-1 with TRBJ2-1, with 11 bases identical to TRBD2. Germline trimming cut 8 bases from V and 4 bases from J; bases unmatched to any gene: 13. The CDR3 is 16 amino acids. Per the germline V gene, CDR1 is DFQATT and CDR2 is SNEGSKA (reference sequence). The CDR3 spells CSSEKGGTSGYNEQFF. The CDR3 DNA reads as TGCAGTTCCGAGAAGGGGGGGACTAGCGGTTACAATGAGCAGTTCTTC.

This chain joins TRBV5-1 and TRBJ2-5, with D possibly being TRBD2 (6 bases). CDR1 is SGHRS, CDR2 YFSETQ, per germline. The CDR3 is made up of 16 amino acids. With 0 bases removed from V and 5 bases from J, the gap between germline ends came to 17 bases. The CDR3 reads CASSLERSGAGETQYF. The CDR3 bases are TGCGCCAGCAGCTTGGAGCGGTCTGGGGCGGGGGAGACCCAGTACTTC.

This sequence joins TRBV25-1 and TRBJ2-5, with 14 bases that match TRBD2. The CDR3 length is 16 residues. CDR1 and CDR2 from the germline V gene are MGHDK and SYGVNS. V was pared by 3 bases and J by 5 bases, with 5 bases of the junction left unmatched. CDR3 nucleotides: TGTGCCAGCAGTGACCCGACTAGCGGGAGGGAGGAGACCCAGTACTTC. Translation: CASSDPTSGREETQYF.

A word on this clonotype: A much larger clone differs by one base, so this may be a read error. This is likely a read error, given that the CDR3 carries no conserved phenylalanine or tryptophan at its end. The gene calls are TRBV4-2 and TRBJ2-7, with 12 bases lining up with TRBD2. Germline CDR1 LGHNA, CDR2 YNFKEQ. The trim removed 4 bases at V and 2 bases at J, leaving 9 bases unmatched. The CDR3 is made up of 17 amino acids. The CDR3 protein is CASSPGLTSGRTYEQYI. CDR3 nucleotide sequence: TGTGCCAGCAGCCCGGGGCTTACTAGCGGGAGGACCTACGAGCAGTACATC.

This clonotype appeared many times. The V gene is TRBV5-5, the J gene TRBJ2-2; D tentatively reads TRBD1 or TRBD2 (5 bases each). The CDR3 length is 13 residues. Trimming removed 4 bases from V and 5 bases from J, with 9 bases in between. CDR1 SGHKS and CDR2 YYEKEE come from the germline V gene (reference sequence). As DNA, the CDR3 is TGTGCCAGCAGCCCCAGGGAGACCGGGGAGCTGTTTTTT. This codes for CASSPRETGELFF.

This clonotype was detected many times. J is TRBJ2-2 and V is TRBV4-2; TRBD2 agrees at 8 bases. The CDR3 runs to 17 residues. Unmatched junction bases numbered 10, after V lost 0 bases and J lost 7 bases. CDR1 LGHNA and CDR2 YNFKEQ come from the germline V gene. This chain's CDR3 is CASSQDLGRALRGELFF. The CDR3 DNA reads as TGTGCCAGCAGCCAAGATCTCGGGAGGGCCCTCCGCGGGGAGCTGTTTTTT.

The gene calls are TRBV19 and TRBJ2-2; 10 positions match TRBD2. Germline V lookup: CDR1 LNHDA, CDR2 SQIVND (reference sequence). Losses at the gene ends were 6 bases for V and 4 bases for J; bases not matched to a gene: 8. The CDR3 loop spans 16 amino acids. The CDR3 reads CASSLLAGFGTGELFF. CDR3 in DNA: TGTGCCAGTAGCCTACTAGCGGGATTCGGCACCGGGGAGCTGTTTTTT.

This clonotype has a count of ten or more. V is TRBV20-1 and J is TRBJ2-5, with D perhaps TRBD2 (6 bases). V was cut by 3 bases and J by 5 bases, with 25 bases left in between. Looked up from germline, CDR1 is DFQATT and CDR2 is SNEGSKA (reference sequence). This CDR3 comprises 17 residues. CDR3 bases: TGCAGTGCTAGGAACATTGCGGGGATCGTCAATCGGGAGACCCAGTACTTC. Translated, it gives CSARNIAGIVNRETQYF.

This clonotype was seen at least ten times. The rearrangement links TRBV7-2 to TRBJ2-3, with 10 bases identical to TRBD2. Germline V gene sequence: CDR1 SGHTA, CDR2 FQGNSA. Trimming at V came to 7 bases and at J to 0 bases, leaving 7 bases not matched to a gene. The CDR3 runs 16 residues. CDR3 sequence (DNA): TGTGCCAGCACCCAAGCGGGAGGGCGAAGCACAGATACGCAGTATTTT. This encodes CASTQAGGRSTDTQYF.

This CDR3 is CASSGRLWYF. The CDR3 nucleotides read TGTGCCAGCAGCGGACGTCTCTGGTATTTT. The chain recombines TRBV7-9 with TRBJ2-3; D remains ambiguous. Per the germline V gene, CDR1 is SEHNR and CDR2 is FQNEAQ (reference sequence). Between the trimmed V and J ends, which lost 5 bases and 14 bases, there was a span of 11 bases. This CDR3 is 10 amino acids long.

The chain recombines TRBV12-3 or TRBV12-4 with TRBJ2-1; 7 nucleotides match TRBD2. The length of the CDR3 is 12 residues. The V segment lost 6 bases and the J segment 9 bases; nucleotides outside the gene matches: 5. CDR3 protein: CASSGGLPEQFF. As DNA, the CDR3 is TGTGCCAGCAGCGGGGGGTTGCCTGAGCAGTTCTTC.

The chain recombines TRBV5-1 with TRBJ2-1, with a weak D call TRBD1 (5 bases). Germline lookup yields CDR1 SGHRS and CDR2 YFSETQ. The CDR3 consists of 15 residues. The V and J ends lost 4 bases and 2 bases respectively, with 13 bases between them. The CDR3 sequence: CASSPGLDTYNEQFF. As DNA, the CDR3 is TGCGCCAGCAGCCCAGGGTTAGATACCTACAATGAGCAGTTCTTC.

This clonotype was observed many times. V usage is TRBV10-3 and J usage is TRBJ1-2; D unclear. Per the germline V gene, CDR1 is ENHRY and CDR2 is SYGVKD. Deletions cut 5 bases from V and 0 bases from J, with 7 bases between. This CDR3 has 13 residues. Here the CDR3 DNA reads TGTGCCATCAGTCAGAGGTCTAACTATGGCTACACCTTC. The encoded protein is CAISQRSNYGYTF.

At least ten counts were recorded for this clonotype. The chain recombines TRBV12-3 or TRBV12-4 with TRBJ2-4; no firm D call. CDR3 length equals 11 residues. The V gene lost 5 bases and the J gene lost 7 bases, with 6 bases spanning the gap. CDR3 DNA: TGTGCCAGCAGTCAAGGGAACATTCAGTACTTC. As protein: CASSQGNIQYF.

This clonotype came up many times. The chain links TRBV5-1 to TRBJ2-3; TRBD2 matches at 8 bases. Germline CDR1 and CDR2: SGHRS and YFSETQ. Trimming removed 0 bases from V and 1 base from J; junction bases left unmatched: 1. The CDR3 spans 15 residues. This CDR3 is CASSLDGRGTDTQYF. The CDR3 nucleotides read TGCGCCAGCAGCTTGGACGGGAGGGGCACAGATACGCAGTATTTT.

This clonotype was recorded at least ten times. V usage is TRBV12-3 or TRBV12-4 and J usage is TRBJ2-1; 15 positions agree with TRBD2. This CDR3 has 18 amino acids. The V gene end was trimmed by 7 bases and the J gene end by 0 bases; junction bases not matched to a gene: 7. CDR3 nucleotides: TGTGCCAGCATTTCCGGGACTAGCGGGGGGAGCTCCTACAATGAGCAGTTCTTC. This encodes CASISGTSGGSSYNEQFF.

This clonotype was counted a few times. V and J are TRBV5-1 and TRBJ1-5, with 8 bases lining up with TRBD1. The CDR3 loop spans 15 amino acids. The germline CDR1 and CDR2 sequences are SGHRS and YFSETQ. J was trimmed by 7 bases and V by 5 bases; bases with no gene match: 11. CDR3 sequence: CASRLETGVGQPQHF. The CDR3 DNA reads as TGCGCCAGCAGACTAGAGACAGGGGTAGGACAGCCCCAGCATTTT.

The chain couples TRBV6-2 or TRBV6-3 to TRBJ1-1; D remains ambiguous. Trimming removed 10 bases at V and 2 bases at J, with 8 bases between. Germline-derived CDR1 and CDR2 are MNHEY and SVGEGT. There are 11 residues in the CDR3. In DNA, the CDR3 is TGTGCCACCGGTCGCAACACTGAAGCTTTCTTT. Translation: CATGRNTEAFF.

This clonotype was observed at least ten times. In nucleotides, the CDR3 is TGTGCCAGCCGGGCGGGAGCTGCAGATACGCAGTATTTT. Protein sequence: CASRAGAADTQYF. The rearrangement uses TRBV28 and TRBJ2-3, with 7 bases lining up with TRBD2. V shed 8 bases, J shed 4 bases, and the junction held 6 bases outside the gene matches. CDR1 and CDR2 from the germline V gene are MDHEN and SYDVKM. The CDR3 spans 13 residues.

This clonotype turned up a few times. The chain carries TRBV11-2 and TRBJ2-2; no clear D gene. The CDR3 runs 13 residues. Germline CDR1 and CDR2: SGHAT and FQNNGV. V dropped 1 base and J dropped 8 bases, with 8 bases sitting between them. The CDR3 DNA reads as TGTGCCAGCAGCTTAGTCGAACCGGGGGAGCTGTTTTTT. Its protein is CASSLVEPGELFF.

In its sample, this clonotype was seen a few times. The chain carries TRBV4-3 and TRBJ2-7, with no clear D. Germline CDR1 and CDR2: LGHNA and YSLEER. CDR3 length equals 15 residues. V was pared by 0 bases and J by 3 bases, with 12 bases between. The CDR3 region is CASSQDESRSYEQYF. For the CDR3, the DNA is TGCGCCAGCAGCCAAGACGAGAGTAGAAGCTACGAGCAGTACTTC.

This chain joins TRBV9 and TRBJ2-2; D is possibly TRBD2 (6 bases). With 4 bases removed from V and 5 bases from J, the gap between germline ends came to 21 bases. The CDR3 extends over 17 amino acids. Germline CDR1 reads SGDLS; CDR2 reads YYNGEE. Written as DNA, the CDR3 is TGTGCCAGCAGCCATCGAAAAAGTGGGGGGATGACCGGGGAGCTGTTTTTT. Translated, it gives CASSHRKSGGMTGELFF.

This clonotype was seen a few times. The chain couples TRBV5-1 to TRBJ2-7; 7 bases agree with TRBD1. The CDR3 has 16 amino acids. CDR1 and CDR2 from the germline V gene are SGHRS and YFSETQ. V shed 4 bases, J shed 3 bases, and the junction held 13 bases outside the gene matches. In nucleotides, the CDR3 is TGCGCCAGCAGCCCTGGGATGGCAGACAGGGTCTACGAGCAGTACGTC. As protein: CASSPGMADRVYEQYV.